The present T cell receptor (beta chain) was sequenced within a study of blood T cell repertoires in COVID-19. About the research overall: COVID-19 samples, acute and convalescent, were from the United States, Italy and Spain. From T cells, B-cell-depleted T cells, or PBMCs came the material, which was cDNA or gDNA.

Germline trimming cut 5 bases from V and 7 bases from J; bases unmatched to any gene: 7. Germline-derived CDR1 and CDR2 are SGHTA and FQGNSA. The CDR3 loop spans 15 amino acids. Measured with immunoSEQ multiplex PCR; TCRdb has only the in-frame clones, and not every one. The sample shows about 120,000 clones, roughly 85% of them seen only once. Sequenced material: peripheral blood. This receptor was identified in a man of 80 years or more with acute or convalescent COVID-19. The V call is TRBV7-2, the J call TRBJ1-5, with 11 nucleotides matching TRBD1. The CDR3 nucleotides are TGTGCCAGCAGCCCCGGGACAGGGGGATGGCAGCCCCAGCATTTT. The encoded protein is CASSPGTGGWQPQHF.